Following are 9 T cell receptor beta chains from one sample sequenced in a study of T-cell reconstitution after alpha-beta-depleted transplantation in children. Unique molecular identifiers were used in preparing the TCRbeta library. TCRdb ran MiXCR on the PCR reads and lists one entry per CDR3 protein. The top ten hold less than 15% of the sample, which has 190,000 or so distinct CDR3 sequences, approximately 14% seen once. The specimen was PBMCs from the stem cell graft donor, collected from the stem cell graft. These receptors originate from a human donor who donated a stem cell graft to a child with acute lymphoblastic leukemia.

This clonotype was detected a few times. The gene calls are TRBV7-6 and TRBJ2-5; 12 nucleotides align to TRBD2. Germline CDR1 is SGHVS and CDR2 is FNYEAQ. V dropped 5 bases and J dropped 4; count of bases not matched to a gene: 14. CDR3 length equals 18 residues. The CDR3 region is CASSPRLLAGGPGETQYF. CDR3 bases: TGTGCCAGCAGCCCCCGCCTACTAGCGGGAGGTCCAGGAGAGACCCAGTACTTC.

This clonotype was detected ten times or more. The chain uses TRBV20-1 and TRBJ2-5; 7 positions match TRBD2. Looked up from germline, CDR1 is DFQATT and CDR2 is SNEGSKA (reference sequence). The CDR3 has 14 amino acids. The V segment lost 3 bases and the J segment 1 base; nucleotides outside the gene matches: 5. CDR3 in amino acids: CSARSLAVQETQYF. CDR3 bases: TGCAGTGCTAGGAGTCTAGCGGTCCAAGAGACCCAGTACTTC.

In the case of this clonotype: This clone may be a read error of a much larger clone one base away. V gene TRBV9 combines with J gene TRBJ2-5; 8 positions agree with TRBD2. The CDR3 has 18 residues. Germline CDR1 reads SGDLS; CDR2 reads YYNGEE. V dropped 3 bases and J dropped 5; count of bases not matched to a gene: 18. The CDR3 DNA follows: TGTGCCAGCAGCGACCCCCCAGGGACTAGGGGGAGTTCGGAGACCCAGTACTTC. Amino acids: CASSDPPGTRGSSETQYF.

This clonotype came up many times. The CDR3 protein is CAWSEGHEQYF. CDR3 nucleotides: TGTGCCTGGAGTGAGGGCCACGAGCAGTACTTC. The chain has TRBV30 and TRBJ2-7; the D is unclear. The ends were cut back, 1 base at V and 5 bases at J, with 6 bases in the middle. CDR3 size: 11 residues. Germline CDR1 and CDR2: GTSNPN and SVGIG (reference sequence).

The chain carries TRBV3-1 and TRBJ2-3, with 9 bases aligning to TRBD2. Trimming cost V 1 base and J 4 bases; bases outside gene matches: 9. Germline-derived CDR1 and CDR2 are LGHDT and YNNKEL (reference sequence). The CDR3 sequence is 17 residues long. CDR3 DNA sequence: TGTGCCAGCAGCCAAGGCGGTAGCGGGAGCATCGCAGATACGCAGTATTTT. It translates to CASSQGGSGSIADTQYF.

This clonotype occurred many times. The chain couples TRBV24-1 to TRBJ2-5; 7 bases agree with TRBD2. Germline CDR1 is KGHDR and CDR2 is SFDVKD. There are 13 residues in the CDR3. With 10 bases clipped from V and 3 bases from J, the junction kept 7 bases outside the gene matches. Written as DNA, the CDR3 is TGTGCCACGCAGGGCCGGGAGGAAGAGACCCAGTACTTC. Its translation: CATQGREEETQYF.

Concerning this clonotype itself: Since a much larger clone is just one base distant, this may be a read error. Given the absence of the conserved phenylalanine or tryptophan at the CDR3 end, a read error is likely. The V call is TRBV5-5, the J call TRBJ2-3; 10 positions match TRBD2. This CDR3 spans 16 amino acids. Germline lookup yields CDR1 SGHKS and CDR2 YYEKEE (reference sequence). The ends lost 0 bases at V and 4 bases at J; junction bases unmatched: 5. This chain's CDR3 is CASSLELAGASDTQYS. Written as DNA, the CDR3 is TGTGCCAGCAGCTTGGAGCTAGCGGGAGCCTCAGATACGCAGTATTCT.

This clonotype showed up many times. The chain is built from TRBV28 and TRBJ2-5; 8 bases fit TRBD1. The germline V gene encodes CDR1 MDHEN and CDR2 SYDVKM. V shed 6 bases, J shed 6 bases, and the junction held 12 bases outside the gene matches. The CDR3 totals 15 residues. The CDR3 spells CASSVRQGRMKTQYF. The CDR3 region has the DNA TGTGCCAGCAGCGTCCGACAGGGGAGGATGAAGACCCAGTACTTC.

The chain joins TRBV20-1 to TRBJ1-5; tentative D call: TRBD1 (5 bases). The V end was cut by 0 bases, the J end by 6 bases, with 9 bases between. The germline V gene has CDR1 DFQATT and CDR2 SNEGSKA (reference sequence). The CDR3 is 13 residues long. CDR3 sequence: CSARDPTAQPQHF. The CDR3 bases are TGCAGTGCTAGAGATCCGACAGCTCAGCCCCAGCATTTT.